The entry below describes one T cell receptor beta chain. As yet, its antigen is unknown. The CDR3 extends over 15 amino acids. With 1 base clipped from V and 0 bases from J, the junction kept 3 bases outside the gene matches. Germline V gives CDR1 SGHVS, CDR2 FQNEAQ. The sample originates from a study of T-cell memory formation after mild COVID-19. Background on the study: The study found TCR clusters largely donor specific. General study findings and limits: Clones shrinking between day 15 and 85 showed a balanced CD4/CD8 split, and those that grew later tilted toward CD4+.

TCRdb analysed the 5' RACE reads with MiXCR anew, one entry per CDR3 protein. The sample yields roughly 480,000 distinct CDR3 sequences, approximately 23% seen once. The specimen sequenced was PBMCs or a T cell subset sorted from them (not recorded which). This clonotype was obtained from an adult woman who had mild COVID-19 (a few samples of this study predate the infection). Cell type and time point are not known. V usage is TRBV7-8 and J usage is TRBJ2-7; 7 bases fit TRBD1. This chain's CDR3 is CASSLGGTASYEQYF. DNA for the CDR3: TGTGCCAGCAGCTTAGGGGGGACAGCCTCCTACGAGCAGTACTTC.